This TCR beta chain was sequenced during a study of cytomegalovirus exposure and HLA in healthy donors. Study-level points and caveats: At a 0.05 false discovery rate, a later analysis found roughly 17,000 TCR beta sequences to be associated with HLA alleles.

Vbeta (60) and Jbeta (13) primers were used in the PCR. The method was immunoSEQ multiplex PCR; TCRdb's version includes in-frame clones alone and lacks a portion of them. The profile shows around 140,000 clones, around three fifths of them singletons. Points on this clone: Its specificity is unknown.

This CDR3 region has 15 residues. In germline, CDR1 is MDHEN, CDR2 SYDVKM. V dropped 7 bases and J dropped 4 bases, with 17 bases sitting between them. J is TRBJ1-5 and V is TRBV28; a possible D gene is TRBD1 (5 bases). The clonotype comes from a woman between 40 and 50 years old in good health and CMV-seronegative. Material: PBMCs. The CDR3 region is CASTWGGKDNQPQHF. The CDR3 DNA reads as TGTGCCAGCACCTGGGGGGGAAAAGATAATCAGCCCCAGCATTTT.